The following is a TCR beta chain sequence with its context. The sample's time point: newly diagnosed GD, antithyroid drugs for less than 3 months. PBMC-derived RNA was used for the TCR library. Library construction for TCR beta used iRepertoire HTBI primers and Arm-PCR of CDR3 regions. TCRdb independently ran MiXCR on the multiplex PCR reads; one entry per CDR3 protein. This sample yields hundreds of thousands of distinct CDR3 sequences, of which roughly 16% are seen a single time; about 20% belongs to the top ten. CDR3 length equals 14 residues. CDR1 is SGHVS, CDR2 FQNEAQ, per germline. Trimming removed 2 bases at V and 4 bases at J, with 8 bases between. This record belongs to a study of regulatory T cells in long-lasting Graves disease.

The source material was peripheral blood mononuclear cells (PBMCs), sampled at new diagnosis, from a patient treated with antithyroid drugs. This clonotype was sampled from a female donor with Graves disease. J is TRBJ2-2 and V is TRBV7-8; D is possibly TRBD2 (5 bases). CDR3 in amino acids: CASSLWEITGELFF. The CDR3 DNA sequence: TGTGCCAGCAGCTTATGGGAGATCACCGGGGAGCTGTTTTTT.